This entry lists 9 T cell receptor beta chains sequenced from one sample in a study of regulatory T cells in long-lasting Graves disease. Researchers made TCR beta libraries by using iRepertoire HTBI primers and running Arm-PCR on CDR3 regions. TCRdb re-analysed the multiplex PCR reads in MiXCR, keeping a single row per CDR3 protein. The sample includes 650,000 to 850,000 distinct CDR3 sequences, around 32% of them seen just once. As to time point: persistent/refractory GD, antithyroid drugs over 5 years with positive TRAb. Preparation of the TCR library used RNA extracted from PBMCs. The specimen was peripheral blood mononuclear cells (PBMCs), collected when the disease was refractory, from a patient treated with antithyroid drugs. The origin of the receptors is a female donor with Graves disease.

This clonotype was seen only a few times. V usage is TRBV20-1 and J usage is TRBJ2-5, with TRBD1 as a possible D gene (7 bases). CDR3 length equals 15 residues. V dropped 0 bases and J dropped 2 bases, with 13 bases sitting between them. Germline CDR1 and CDR2: DFQATT and SNEGSKA (reference sequence). This chain's CDR3 is CSARDRGTAQETQYF. The CDR3, as DNA: TGCAGTGCTAGAGATCGGGGGACAGCTCAAGAGACCCAGTACTTC.

The rearrangement uses TRBV6-2 or TRBV6-3 and TRBJ2-5; 12 nucleotides align to TRBD2. The germline CDR1 and CDR2 sequences are MNHEY and SVGEGT. Trimming at V came to 3 bases and at J to 5 bases, leaving 7 bases not matched to a gene. The CDR3 spans 16 residues. In DNA, the CDR3 is TGTGCCAGCAGTTATAGGGCTAGCGGGAGGGTTGAGACCCAGTACTTC. Residues: CASSYRASGRVETQYF.

The rearrangement links TRBV30 to TRBJ1-2; D is unresolved. Trimming pared 1 base from V and 0 bases from J, leaving 12 bases between. This CDR3 is 15 amino acids long. Looked up from germline, CDR1 is GTSNPN and CDR2 is SVGIG (reference sequence). The CDR3 DNA reads as TGTGCCTGGAGTGACCCGTTAATCCCTAACTATGGCTACACCTTC. It translates to CAWSDPLIPNYGYTF.

The J gene is TRBJ1-2, the V gene TRBV5-1, with 7 positions matching TRBD1. Looked up from germline, CDR1 is SGHRS and CDR2 is YFSETQ. The CDR3 length is 14 residues. The J segment lost 3 bases and the V segment lost 4 bases, leaving 6 bases of the junction unmatched. The CDR3 loop reads CASSPGDSDYGYTF. The DNA of the CDR3 is TGCGCCAGCAGCCCTGGGGACAGCGACTATGGCTACACCTTC.

The gene calls are TRBV12-3 or TRBV12-4 and TRBJ2-2; 7 bases align to TRBD2. The CDR3 has 15 residues. V shed 5 bases and J 2 bases; nucleotides not matched to a gene: 5. As DNA, the CDR3 is TGTGCCAGCAGTCCTACTAGCGCAAACACCGGGGAGCTGTTTTTT. Its protein product is CASSPTSANTGELFF.

This chain links TRBV6-5 with TRBJ1-2; 7 bases agree with TRBD1. The germline CDR1 and CDR2 sequences are MNHEY and SVGAGI. Trimming at V came to 4 bases and at J to 6 bases, leaving 8 bases not matched to a gene. The CDR3 is made up of 14 amino acids. As DNA, the CDR3 is TGTGCCAGCAGTTTCACAGGGGTCGTCGATGGCTACACCTTC. Translated, it gives CASSFTGVVDGYTF.

The chain combines TRBV15 with TRBJ1-2; a weak D match, TRBD1 (6 bases). Germline V lookup: CDR1 LNHNV, CDR2 YYDKDF (reference sequence). Trimming stripped 5 bases from V and 3 bases from J, with 13 bases between. The CDR3 covers 14 residues. DNA for the CDR3: TGTGCCACCAGCGTGCCAGGGGCTTACTATGGCTACACCTTC. This encodes CATSVPGAYYGYTF.

The rearrangement links TRBV5-4 to TRBJ1-2; D not certain. V lost 4 bases to trimming and J lost 7 bases, with 11 bases between them. Germline-derived CDR1 and CDR2 are SGHNT and YYREEE (reference sequence). The CDR3 has 12 residues. The CDR3 loop is CASSRPDGGYTF. Here the CDR3 DNA reads TGTGCCAGCAGCAGACCCGACGGTGGCTACACCTTC.

The chain is built from TRBV11-2 and TRBJ2-1, with 15 positions matching TRBD2. Germline CDR1 SGHAT, CDR2 FQNNGV. The CDR3 covers 17 residues. V lost 5 bases, J lost 4 bases, and 6 bases stayed unmatched. CDR3: CASSAWTSGRGYNEQFF. The CDR3 nucleotides read TGTGCCAGCAGCGCGTGGACTAGCGGGAGGGGATACAATGAGCAGTTCTTC.